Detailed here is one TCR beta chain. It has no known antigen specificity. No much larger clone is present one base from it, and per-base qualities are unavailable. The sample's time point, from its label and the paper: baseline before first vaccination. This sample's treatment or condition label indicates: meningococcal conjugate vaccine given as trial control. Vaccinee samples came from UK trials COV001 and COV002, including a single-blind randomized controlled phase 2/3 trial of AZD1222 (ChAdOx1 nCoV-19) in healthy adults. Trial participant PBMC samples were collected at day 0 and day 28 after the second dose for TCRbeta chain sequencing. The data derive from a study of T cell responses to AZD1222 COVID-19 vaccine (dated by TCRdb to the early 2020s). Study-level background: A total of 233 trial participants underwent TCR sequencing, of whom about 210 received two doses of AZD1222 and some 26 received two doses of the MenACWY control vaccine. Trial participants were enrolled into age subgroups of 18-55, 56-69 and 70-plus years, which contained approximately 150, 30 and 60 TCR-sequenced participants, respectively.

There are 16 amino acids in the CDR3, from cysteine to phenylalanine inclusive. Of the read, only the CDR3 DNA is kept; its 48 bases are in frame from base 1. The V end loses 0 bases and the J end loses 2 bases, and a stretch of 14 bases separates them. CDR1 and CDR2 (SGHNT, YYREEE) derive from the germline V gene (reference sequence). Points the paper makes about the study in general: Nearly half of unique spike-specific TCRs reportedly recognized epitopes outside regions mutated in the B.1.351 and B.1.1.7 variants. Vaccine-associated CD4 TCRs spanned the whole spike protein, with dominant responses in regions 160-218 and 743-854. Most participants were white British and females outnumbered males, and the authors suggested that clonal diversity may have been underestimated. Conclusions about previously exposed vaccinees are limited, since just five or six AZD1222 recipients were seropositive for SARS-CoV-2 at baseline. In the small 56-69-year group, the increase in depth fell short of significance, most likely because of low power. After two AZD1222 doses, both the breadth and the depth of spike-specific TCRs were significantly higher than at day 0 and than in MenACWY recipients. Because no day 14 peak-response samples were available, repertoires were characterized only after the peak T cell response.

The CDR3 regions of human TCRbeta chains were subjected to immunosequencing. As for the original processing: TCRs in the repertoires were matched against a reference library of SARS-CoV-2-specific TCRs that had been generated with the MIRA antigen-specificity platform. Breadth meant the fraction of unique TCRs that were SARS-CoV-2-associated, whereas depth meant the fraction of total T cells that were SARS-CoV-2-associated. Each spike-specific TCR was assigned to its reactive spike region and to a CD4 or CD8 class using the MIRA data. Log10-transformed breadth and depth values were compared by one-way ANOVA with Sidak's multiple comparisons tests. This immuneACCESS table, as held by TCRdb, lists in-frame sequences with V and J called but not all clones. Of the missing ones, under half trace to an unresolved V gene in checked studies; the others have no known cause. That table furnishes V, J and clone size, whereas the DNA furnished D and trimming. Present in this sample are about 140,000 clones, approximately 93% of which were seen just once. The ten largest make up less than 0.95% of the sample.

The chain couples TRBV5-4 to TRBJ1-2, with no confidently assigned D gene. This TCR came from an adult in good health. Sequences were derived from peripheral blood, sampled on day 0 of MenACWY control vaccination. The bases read TGTGCCAGCAGCTTGGAGGGTGGGCAATCAAACTATGGCTACACCTTC. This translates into CASSLEGGQSNYGYTF.